The T cell receptor beta chain under discussion was sequenced for a study of shared clonotypes between healthy human individuals. The CDR3 runs 16 residues. CDR1 and CDR2 (germline): SGHRS, YFSETQ. The V gene lost 3 bases and the J gene lost 10 bases, with 22 bases spanning the gap. Method: immunoSEQ multiplex PCR; TCRdb's copy keeps in-frame clones and lacks some. The sample gives about 1.5 million clones, 95% to 99% of which show up once; about 0.4% is in the top ten. The chain combines TRBV5-1 with TRBJ2-2; unclear D gene. The sequenced sample was naive CD4+ T cells sorted from blood. Indicated subset: CD45RA+ positively selected. The sequence was obtained from a man younger than 45 in good health. CDR3 protein: CASSWVVGTPAEELFF. The CDR3 DNA reads TGCGCCAGCAGCTGGGTAGTCGGAACTCCGGCGGAGGAGCTGTTTTTT.